The 28 T cell receptor beta chains below were found in one sample sequenced in a study of regulatory T cells in long-lasting Graves disease. Time point of the sample: newly diagnosed GD, antithyroid drugs for less than 3 months. Isolated PBMC RNA provided the starting material for the TCR library. Construction of the TCR beta libraries employed iRepertoire HTBI primers in conjunction with Arm-PCR of CDR3 regions. MiXCR was run by TCRdb on the multiplex PCR reads, yielding one entry per CDR3 protein. The data show 350,000 to 550,000 distinct CDR3 sequences, around 15% seen once. These data were likewise used in another study, on T cells in Graves' hyperthyroidism and ophthalmopathy.

The starting material was peripheral blood mononuclear cells (PBMCs), obtained at new diagnosis, from a patient treated with antithyroid drugs. These receptors all stem from a woman under 30 with Graves disease.

This clonotype was recorded at least ten times. This rearrangement joins TRBV29-1 to TRBJ2-1, with TRBD2 matching over 10 bases. CDR1 is SQVTM, CDR2 ANQGSEA, per germline. The CDR3 extends over 15 amino acids. Trimming at V came to 3 bases and at J to 0 bases, leaving 2 bases not matched to a gene. CDR3 in amino acids: CSVDTSGTSYNEQFF. CDR3 coding DNA: TGCAGCGTTGATACTAGCGGGACCTCCTACAATGAGCAGTTCTTC.

This clonotype was seen many times. The V and J genes are TRBV5-1 and TRBJ2-7; the D gene is possibly TRBD2 (5 bases). The CDR3 is 13 amino acids. The germline V gene encodes CDR1 SGHRS and CDR2 YFSETQ. Deletions cut 4 bases from V and 2 bases from J, with 10 bases between. As DNA, the CDR3 is TGCGCCAGCAGCCACACCGGGACCTACGAGCAGTACTTC. Translating it yields CASSHTGTYEQYF. Looking up the rest from reference TRBV5-1 and TRBJ2-7 gives the full variable domain: KAGVTQTPRYLIKTRGQQVTLSCSPISGHRSVSWYQQTPGQGLQFLFEYFSETQRNKGNFPGRFSGRQFSNSRSEMNVSTLELGDSALYLCASSHTGTYEQYFGPGTRLTVT.

At least ten counts were recorded for this clonotype. The V gene is TRBV7-9, the J gene TRBJ2-3, with 10 bases lining up with TRBD2. The CDR3 consists of 15 residues. Per the germline V gene, CDR1 is SEHNR and CDR2 is FQNEAQ (reference sequence). V dropped 6 bases and J dropped 5; count of bases not matched to a gene: 8. The CDR3 is CASSYLAGAVDTQYF. The CDR3 DNA follows: TGTGCCAGCAGTTACCTAGCGGGAGCGGTAGATACGCAGTATTTT.

This clonotype was seen ten or more times. The chain couples TRBV6-5 to TRBJ2-7; possibly TRBD2 for D (6 bases). V was trimmed by 2 bases and J by 2 bases, leaving 13 bases between them. CDR1 and CDR2 from the germline V gene are MNHEY and SVGAGI. The CDR3 has 15 amino acids. CDR3 sequence reads: CASSYQAGDTYEQYF. The CDR3 DNA is TGTGCCAGCAGTTACCAAGCGGGCGACACCTACGAGCAGTACTTC.

This chain connects TRBV19 to TRBJ1-2; no clear D. The CDR3 is 17 residues long. Germline loops: CDR1 LNHDA, CDR2 SQIVND (reference sequence). V lost 5 bases to trimming and J lost 0 bases, with 19 bases between them. Written as DNA, the CDR3 is TGTGCCAGTAGTCATTCCGGTTCTGGGAAAGCTAACTATGGCTACACCTTC. Encoded protein: CASSHSGSGKANYGYTF.

This clonotype was observed a few times. This chain joins TRBV9 and TRBJ2-1; 7 bases are a match to TRBD1. The germline V gene encodes CDR1 SGDLS and CDR2 YYNGEE. This CDR3 region has 17 residues. Trimming took 2 bases from V and 2 from J; bases not matched to a gene: 10. CDR3: CASSVTATGSTYNEQFF. CDR3 in DNA: TGTGCCAGCAGCGTGACGGCGACAGGGTCGACCTACAATGAGCAGTTCTTC. Variable domain in full (rest from reference TRBV9 and TRBJ2-1): DSGVTQTPKHLITATGQRVTLRCSPRSGDLSVYWYQQSLDQGLQFLIQYYNGEERAKGNILERFSAQQFPDLHSELNLSSLELGDSALYFCASSVTATGSTYNEQFFGPGTRLTVL.

This clonotype was found many times. The V call is TRBV7-9, the J call TRBJ1-2; no clear D gene. V was shortened by 6 bases and J by 0 bases, with 5 bases between the two germline ends. CDR1 is SEHNR and CDR2 is FQNEAQ in the germline V gene (reference sequence). The CDR3 is 12 residues long. In nucleotides, the CDR3 is TGTGCCAGCAGTACAGCTAACTATGGCTACACCTTC. It specifies CASSTANYGYTF. The entire variable domain, with the rest obtained from reference TRBV7-9 and TRBJ1-2, is as follows: DTGVSQNPRHKITKRGQNVTFRCDPISEHNRLYWYRQTLGQGPEFLTYFQNEAQLEKSRLLSDRFSAERPKGSFSTLEIQRTEQGDSAMYLCASSTANYGYTFGSGTRLTVV.

V usage is TRBV9 and J usage is TRBJ2-3; the D gene is possibly TRBD2 (6 bases). The V end lost 0 bases, the J end lost 0 bases, and 14 bases lay between the germline ends. CDR3 length: 17 amino acids. CDR1 is SGDLS and CDR2 is YYNGEE in the germline V gene. Here the CDR3 DNA reads TGTGCCAGCAGCGTAGGGGGCGGAGGGCGGAGCACAGATACGCAGTATTTT. Its protein product is CASSVGGGGRSTDTQYF.

The V gene is TRBV7-3, the J gene TRBJ1-1; D is uncertain. The CDR3 is made up of 13 amino acids. V was pared by 4 bases and J by 3 bases, with 9 bases between. Germline-derived CDR1 and CDR2 are SGHTA and FQGTGA. CDR3 amino acids: CASSSGRDTEAFF. In DNA, the CDR3 is TGTGCCAGCAGCTCGGGCCGAGACACTGAAGCTTTCTTT. The complete variable domain, with remaining parts taken from reference TRBV7-3 and TRBJ1-1, reads GAGVSQTPSNKVTEKGKYVELRCDPISGHTALYWYRQSLGQGPEFLIYFQGTGAADDSGLPNDRFFAVRPEGSVSTLKIQRTERGDSAVYLCASSSGRDTEAFFGQGTRLTVV.

This chain links TRBV30 with TRBJ2-1; D is perhaps TRBD2 (5 bases). CDR1 is GTSNPN and CDR2 is SVGIG in the germline V gene (reference sequence). The CDR3 contains 13 residues. Trimming shortened V by 3 bases and J by 6 bases, and 12 bases separated the two germline ends. CDR3 in DNA: TGTGCCTGGAGGTCTTTTGCGGGCAATGAGCAGTTCTTC. It is translated as CAWRSFAGNEQFF. Together with reference TRBV30 and TRBJ2-1, the CDR3 gives the full variable domain: SQTIHQWPATLVQPVGSPLSLECTVEGTSNPNLYWYRQAAGRGLQLLFYSVGIGQISSEVPQNLSASRPQDRQFILSSKKLLLSDSGFYLCAWRSFAGNEQFFGPGTRLTVL.

This clonotype appeared many times. The chain links TRBV20-1 to TRBJ2-5; D is uncertain. Per the germline V gene, CDR1 is DFQATT and CDR2 is SNEGSKA (reference sequence). The CDR3 extends over 16 amino acids. The V end lost 3 bases, the J end lost 4 bases, and 21 bases lay between the germline ends. CDR3 in amino acids: CSASLRAFIVRETQYF. CDR3 nucleotides: TGCAGTGCTAGCTTACGGGCCTTTATAGTGCGAGAGACCCAGTACTTC.

This clonotype was counted a few times. The CDR3 protein is CASSQVQGRRDGYTF. Here the CDR3 DNA reads TGCGCCAGCAGCCAAGTACAGGGTAGGAGGGATGGCTACACCTTC. The V call is TRBV4-1, the J call TRBJ1-2; maybe TRBD1 (6 bases). The germline gives CDR1 MGHRA, CDR2 YSYEKL. CDR3 size: 15 residues. The ends were cut back, 1 base at V and 6 bases at J, with 15 bases in the middle.

This clonotype was recorded at least ten times. V gene TRBV18 combines with J gene TRBJ1-5; 7 nucleotides line up with TRBD1. Germline trimming cut 1 base from V and 5 bases from J; bases unmatched to any gene: 2. The CDR3 spans 14 residues. The germline V gene has CDR1 KGHSH and CDR2 LQKENI. The CDR3 loop is CASSPQQGYQPQHF. In nucleotides, the CDR3 is TGTGCCAGCTCACCACAACAGGGGTATCAGCCCCAGCATTTT. Full variable domain (outside the CDR3, taken from reference TRBV18 and TRBJ1-5): NAGVMQNPRHLVRRRGQEARLRCSPMKGHSHVYWYRQLPEEGLKFMVYLQKENIIDESGMPKERFSAEFPKEGPSILRIQQVVRGDSAAYFCASSPQQGYQPQHFGDGTRLSIL.

This clonotype was observed a single time. This rearrangement joins TRBV5-1 to TRBJ2-5; D might be TRBD1 (6 bases). Trimming stripped 4 bases from V and 4 bases from J, with 11 bases between. CDR3 size: 13 residues. Germline CDR1 reads SGHRS; CDR2 reads YFSETQ. The chain's CDR3 is CASSRGFLETQYF. CDR3 sequence (DNA): TGCGCCAGCAGCAGGGGGTTCTTAGAGACCCAGTACTTC.

The V call is TRBV20-1, the J call TRBJ2-1; possible D gene TRBD2, 5 bases. Trimming stripped 2 bases from V and 10 bases from J, with 21 bases between. The CDR3 is 15 amino acids. Germline lookup yields CDR1 DFQATT and CDR2 SNEGSKA (reference sequence). The CDR3 bases are TGCAGTGCTAGAAAGGGTAGCGCTATTAGAGGGGAGCAGTTCTTC. Protein product: CSARKGSAIRGEQFF.

The V call is TRBV6-1, the J call TRBJ2-2; D might be TRBD2 (6 bases). The CDR3 totals 16 residues. V dropped 5 bases and J dropped 0 bases, with 13 bases sitting between them. Looked up from germline, CDR1 is MNHNS and CDR2 is SASEGT. The CDR3 region has the DNA TGTGCCAGCAGTCAGACTAGTACTGCGAACACCGGGGAGCTGTTTTTT. Translating gives CASSQTSTANTGELFF.

V and J are TRBV20-1 and TRBJ2-5; D might be TRBD1 or TRBD2, each matching 5 bases. This CDR3 has 14 amino acids. Germline CDR1 and CDR2: DFQATT and SNEGSKA (reference sequence). Trimming took off 0 bases at V and 1 base at J, with 9 bases between the two ends. CDR3 coding DNA: TGCAGTGCTAGAGATGGGGACGGCCAAGAGACCCAGTACTTC. Its translation: CSARDGDGQETQYF.

This clonotype was observed many times. V usage is TRBV6-5 and J usage is TRBJ1-1; D perhaps matches TRBD1 (5 bases). The CDR3 is made up of 16 amino acids. Germline CDR1 and CDR2: MNHEY and SVGAGI. Trimming took 0 bases from V and 0 from J, leaving 11 bases between them. CDR3: CASSYSRGTMNTEAFF. The DNA of the CDR3 is TGTGCCAGCAGTTACTCCCGGGGCACTATGAACACTGAAGCTTTCTTT.

The chain is built from TRBV5-4 and TRBJ2-3; TRBD1 matches at 7 bases. V lost 4 bases and J lost 2; bases outside the gene matches: 7. The CDR3 spans 15 residues. Germline-derived CDR1 and CDR2 are SGHNT and YYREEE (reference sequence). CDR3 sequence (DNA): TGTGCCAGCAGCCCCACGGGACAGAACACAGATACGCAGTATTTT. Amino acids: CASSPTGQNTDTQYF.

V and J are TRBV3-1 and TRBJ2-1, with D maybe TRBD2 (5 bases). There are 15 residues in the CDR3. Germline V CDR1 and CDR2: LGHDT, YNNKEL (reference sequence). Trimming removed 4 bases at V and 8 bases at J, with 18 bases between. The CDR3 nucleotides are TGTGCCAGCAGCCTGAGAGCGGTTTCGAAGGATGAGCAGTTCTTC. The encoded protein is CASSLRAVSKDEQFF.

This clonotype was counted many times. V is TRBV10-3 and J is TRBJ2-1; 7 positions match TRBD2. There are 16 residues in the CDR3. The junction had 11 bases not matched to a gene; V was cut back by 0 bases and J by 9 bases. The germline gives CDR1 ENHRY, CDR2 SYGVKD. In DNA form, the CDR3 reads TGTGCCATCAGTGAGTCGGGAGGCGGGAGTATGGTTGAGCAGTTCTTC. Translation: CAISESGGGSMVEQFF.

This clonotype was observed many times. V gene TRBV11-2 combines with J gene TRBJ2-3; D remains ambiguous. The CDR3 runs to 13 residues. V was cut by 8 bases and J by 2 bases, with 11 bases left in between. CDR1 and CDR2 from the germline V gene are SGHAT and FQNNGV. This CDR3 reads CASRKTNTDTQYF. DNA of the CDR3: TGTGCCAGCCGAAAAACAAACACAGATACGCAGTATTTT.

This clonotype has a count of ten or more. The V and J genes are TRBV20-1 and TRBJ1-2, with a possible D match to TRBD1 (6 bases). Germline-derived CDR1 and CDR2 are DFQATT and SNEGSKA (reference sequence). The CDR3 has 14 amino acids. The ends were cut back, 0 bases at V and 1 base at J, with 9 bases in the middle. The chain's CDR3 is CSAREEGDNYGYTF. The CDR3 DNA reads TGCAGTGCTAGAGAGGAGGGGGATAACTATGGCTACACCTTC.

This clonotype was detected ten times or more. V and J are TRBV2 and TRBJ1-1; D unclear. CDR3 length: 12 amino acids. The V end was cut by 6 bases, the J end by 4 bases, with 9 bases between. CDR1 is SNHLY and CDR2 is FYNNEI in the germline V gene. The CDR3 loop is CASRWESTEAFF. The DNA for the CDR3 is TGTGCCAGCAGGTGGGAGAGCACTGAAGCTTTCTTT. Complete variable domain (other parts from reference TRBV2 and TRBJ1-1): EPEVTQTPSHQVTQMGQEVILRCVPISNHLYFYWYRQILGQKVEFLVSFYNNEISEKSEIFDDQFSVERPDGSNFTLKIRSTKLEDSAMYFCASRWESTEAFFGQGTRLTVV.

The J gene is TRBJ1-5, the V gene TRBV28; possibly TRBD1 for D (5 bases). The CDR3 sequence is 16 residues long. Germline CDR1 and CDR2: MDHEN and SYDVKM. The V end was cut by 2 bases, the J end by 2 bases, with 13 bases between. For the CDR3, the DNA is TGTGCCAGCAGTTTAACGTTGGGGCCGGGCAATCAGCCCCAGCATTTT. Protein product: CASSLTLGPGNQPQHF.

This clonotype was seen repeatedly, ten times or more. The rearrangement joins TRBV27 to TRBJ1-2, with 7 nucleotides matching TRBD1. The CDR3 is made up of 13 amino acids. Unmatched junction bases numbered 4, after V lost 6 bases and J lost 3 bases. The V gene's germline CDR1 is MNHEY and CDR2 SMNVEV (reference sequence). The CDR3 region has the DNA TGTGCCAGCAGGGGACAGCTCGACTATGGCTACACCTTC. Protein: CASRGQLDYGYTF.

In nucleotides, the CDR3 is TGTGCCAGCAGTGAAGTTCCGGGGAACAAAAACATTCAGTACTTC. Translation gives CASSEVPGNKNIQYF. V and J are TRBV2 and TRBJ2-4; the D gene is possibly TRBD2 (5 bases). With 1 base removed from V and 3 bases from J, the gap between germline ends came to 10 bases. The CDR3 loop spans 15 amino acids. Germline lookup yields CDR1 SNHLY and CDR2 FYNNEI. The full variable domain, with the rest looked up from reference TRBV2 and TRBJ2-4, is EPEVTQTPSHQVTQMGQEVILRCVPISNHLYFYWYRQILGQKVEFLVSFYNNEISEKSEIFDDQFSVERPDGSNFTLKIRSTKLEDSAMYFCASSEVPGNKNIQYFGAGTRLSVL.

The chain couples TRBV19 to TRBJ2-2, with D unclear. The CDR3 has 15 amino acids. Trimming pared 0 bases from V and 3 bases from J, leaving 8 bases between. Germline CDR1 is LNHDA and CDR2 is SQIVND (reference sequence). CDR3 in amino acids: CASSIEHLYTGELFF. The CDR3 nucleotides read TGTGCCAGTAGTATAGAACACTTATACACCGGGGAGCTGTTTTTT. Variable domain in full (rest from reference TRBV19 and TRBJ2-2): DGGITQSPKYLFRKEGQNVTLSCEQNLNHDAMYWYRQDPGQGLRLIYYSQIVNDFQKGDIAEGYSVSREKKESFPLTVTSAQKNPTAFYLCASSIEHLYTGELFFGEGSRLTVL.